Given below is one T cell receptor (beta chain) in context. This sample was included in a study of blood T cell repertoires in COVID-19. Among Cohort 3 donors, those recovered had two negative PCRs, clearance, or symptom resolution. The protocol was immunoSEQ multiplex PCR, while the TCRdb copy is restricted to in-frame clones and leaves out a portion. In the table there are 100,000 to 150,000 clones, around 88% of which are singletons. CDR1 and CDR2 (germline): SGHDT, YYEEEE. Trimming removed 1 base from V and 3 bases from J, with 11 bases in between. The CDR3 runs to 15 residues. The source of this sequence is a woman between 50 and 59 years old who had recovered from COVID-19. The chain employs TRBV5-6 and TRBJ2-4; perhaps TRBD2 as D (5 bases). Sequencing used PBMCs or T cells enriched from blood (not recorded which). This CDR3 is CASSLRGNGKNIQYF. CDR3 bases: TGTGCCAGCAGCTTGCGGGGTAATGGCAAAAACATTCAGTACTTC.